A selection of T cell receptor beta chains follows, all from one sample in a study of neurological immune-mediated disorders. TCRdb independently ran MiXCR on the 5' RACE reads; one entry per CDR3 protein. In the table there are more than 20,000 distinct CDR3 sequences, 13% of which are singletons. The sequencing sample was made of CD4+ T cells from blood. Source of these receptors: a female donor with HTLV-1-associated myelopathy (HAM/TSP). The CDR3 runs from the conserved cysteine through the conserved F or W. The order of the fields is V gene, J gene, CDR3 protein.

TRBV5-1	TRBJ1-2	CASSFGTDYGYTF
TRBV28	TRBJ2-1	CASRSTGQGNNEQFF
TRBV7-2	TRBJ1-2	CASSVGGNSNYGYTF
TRBV6-5	TRBJ1-2	CASSYSNGARYGYTF
TRBV20-1	TRBJ2-5	CSATLGTELETQYF
TRBV20-1	TRBJ2-7	CSAKVAGGNEQYF
TRBV28	TRBJ2-3	CASSFRGAGTDTQYF
TRBV28	TRBJ1-5	CASSPGSVQPQHF
TRBV28	TRBJ2-7	CASSFFPESPSYEQYF
TRBV2	TRBJ1-4	CASSRQGQNEKLFF
TRBV12-3/TRBV12-4	TRBJ1-1	CASRNRGTLNTEAFF
TRBV12-3/TRBV12-4	TRBJ1-1	CASSSTGPNTEAFF
TRBV20-1	TRBJ1-4	CSARDSGANTNEKLFF
TRBV6-2/TRBV6-3	TRBJ1-1	CASSYHRAMNTEAFF
TRBV6-4	TRBJ2-3	CASSPASWGDTQYF
TRBV20-1	TRBJ2-5	CSARGDQETQYF
TRBV6-2/TRBV6-3	TRBJ1-2	CTSSQGRSGYTF
TRBV20-1	TRBJ2-5	CSAILPAAGLGQETKYF
TRBV7-3	TRBJ2-1	CASSRSSGSFDEQFF
TRBV7-6	TRBJ2-3	CASSPRSSGPSNCTDTQYF
TRBV30	TRBJ2-7	CAWSVLVFEQYF
TRBV7-3	TRBJ2-3	CASSIGTASTDTQYF
TRBV6-6	TRBJ2-7	CASSYSKTHSSSYEQYF
TRBV6-6	TRBJ2-1	CASRDSGGTHTDEQFF
TRBV20-1	TRBJ1-5	CSGAGQVNQPQHF
TRBV20-1	TRBJ1-1	CSAAVLNTEAFF
TRBV6-6	TRBJ1-5	CASSTGGTQPQHF
TRBV5-1	TRBJ1-2	CASSLGQDNYGYTF
TRBV5-6	TRBJ1-2	CASSAGFTNYGYTF
TRBV18	TRBJ2-1	CASSPQTGDYNEQFF
TRBV9	TRBJ2-7	CASSASGRSEQYF
TRBV3-1	TRBJ2-1	CASSHEESSYNEQFF
TRBV7-2	TRBJ1-1	CASSTHAEAFF
TRBV12-3/TRBV12-4	TRBJ2-7	CASSPAGTARYEQYF
TRBV20-1	TRBJ2-2	CSARTGTKNTGELFF
TRBV16	TRBJ1-5	CASSFRDSAMPQHF
TRBV20-1	TRBJ1-1	CSASRDLDTEAFF
TRBV3-1	TRBJ1-2	CASSQEAGLGYGYTF
TRBV20-1	TRBJ2-7	CSAPPPGRYEQYF
TRBV20-1	TRBJ1-6	CSAREIGGSPLHF
TRBV12-3/TRBV12-4	TRBJ2-2	CASSPGSANTGELFF
TRBV4-3	TRBJ1-4	CASSQGGGPGGNEKLFF
TRBV2	TRBJ2-7	CASGDHTYEQYF
TRBV6-1	TRBJ1-3	CASSENLANTIYF
TRBV6-5	TRBJ2-6	CASSYVDSGANVLTF